This entry concerns a single T cell receptor (beta chain). Its matching antigen is unknown. Assay: immunoSEQ multiplex PCR; the TCRdb copy retains only in-frame clones and omits some. This sample has around 70,000 clones, with around 77% found just once. This entry belongs to a study of vaccination effects on CD4 cells after COVID-19. Study summary: Sequencing followed a ViraFEST assay step that expanded antigen-specific CD4+ T cells with viral peptide pools. Notes on the study in general: Common cold coronavirus cross-reactivity was shown by only 1 of 255 vaccine-induced clones in healthy vaccinees.

The CDR3 sequence is 14 residues long. The V gene's germline CDR1 is LNHDA and CDR2 SQIVND (reference sequence). The V segment lost 7 bases and the J segment 3 bases; nucleotides outside the gene matches: 6. CD4+ T cell isolation took place after 10 days of culture. Cultures received IL-2 medium that replaced half the medium on days 3 and 7. The material sequenced was CD4+ T cells from PBMCs cultured without peptide, taken before COVID-19 vaccination. The V gene is TRBV19, the J gene TRBJ1-5, with TRBD1 matching 7 bases. The sequence was obtained from a human donor who received a COVID-19 vaccine. This chain's CDR3 is CASNFEGANQPQHF. The DNA for the CDR3 is TGTGCCAGTAACTTCGAGGGGGCCAATCAGCCCCAGCATTTT.